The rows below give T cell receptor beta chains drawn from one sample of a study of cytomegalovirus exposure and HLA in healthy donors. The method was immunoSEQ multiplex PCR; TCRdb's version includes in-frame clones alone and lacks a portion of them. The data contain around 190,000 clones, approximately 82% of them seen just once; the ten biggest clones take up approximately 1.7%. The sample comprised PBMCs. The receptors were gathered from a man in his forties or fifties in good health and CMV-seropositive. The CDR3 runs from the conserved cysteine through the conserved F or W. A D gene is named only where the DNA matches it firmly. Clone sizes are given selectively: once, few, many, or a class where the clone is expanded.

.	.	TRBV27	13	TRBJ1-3	CASRAGPADTIYF	TGTGCCAGCAGAGCAGGGCCTGCTGACACCATATATTTT
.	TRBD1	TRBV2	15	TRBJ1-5	CASSFLTGDGQPQHF	TGTGCCAGCAGTTTCCTTACAGGGGACGGTCAGCCCCAGCATTTT
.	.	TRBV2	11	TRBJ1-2	CASRRMDGYTF	TGTGCCAGCAGGAGGATGGATGGCTACACCTTC
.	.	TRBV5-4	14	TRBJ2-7	CASSPAGRSYEQYF	TGTGCCAGCAGCCCGGCAGGGCGATCCTACGAGCAGTACTTC
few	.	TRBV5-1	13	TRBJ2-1	CASSRATYNEQFF	TGCGCCAGCTCTCGCGCGACCTACAATGAGCAGTTCTTC
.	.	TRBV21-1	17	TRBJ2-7	CASMFRLAEIVSYEQYF	TGTGCCAGCATGTTTAGACTAGCGGAAATCGTCTCCTACGAGCAGTACTTC
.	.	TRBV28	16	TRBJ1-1	CASSYRNIRRNTEAFF	TGTGCCAGCAGCTACAGAAACATCAGAAGGAACACTGAAGCTTTCTTT
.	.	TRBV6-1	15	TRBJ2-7	CASSEFGQKGGEQYF	TGTGCCAGCAGTGAATTTGGACAAAAAGGCGGCGAGCAGTACTTC
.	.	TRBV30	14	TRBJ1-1	CAWSPYLKGAEAFF	TGTGCCTGGAGTCCTTATTTGAAGGGGGCTGAAGCTTTCTTT
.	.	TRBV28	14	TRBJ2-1	CASSLSGGTYEQFF	TGTGCCAGCAGTTTATCAGGCGGGACCTATGAGCAGTTCTTC
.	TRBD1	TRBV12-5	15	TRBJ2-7	CASGFSQGARYEQYF	TGTGCTAGTGGTTTCTCACAGGGGGCGCGGTACGAGCAGTACTTC
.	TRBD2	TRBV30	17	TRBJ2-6	CAWEGLAGENGANVLTF	TGTGCCTGGGAGGGACTAGCGGGAGAAAATGGGGCCAACGTCCTGACTTTC
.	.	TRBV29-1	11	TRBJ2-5	CSGVRGETQYF	TGCAGCGGTGTTCGCGGGGAGACCCAGTACTTC
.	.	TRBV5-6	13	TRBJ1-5	CASSFGRNQPQHF	TGTGCCAGCAGCTTCGGCAGGAATCAGCCCCAGCATTTT
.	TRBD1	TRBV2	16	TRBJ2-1	CASSESRGQGYNEQFF	TGTGCCAGCAGTGAAAGTCGGGGACAGGGTTACAATGAGCAGTTCTTC
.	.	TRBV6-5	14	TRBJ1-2	CASSPQDRIYGYTF	TGTGCCAGCAGTCCCCAGGACAGAATCTATGGCTACACCTTC
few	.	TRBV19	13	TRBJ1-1	CASSIIGRTEAFF	TGTGCCAGTAGTATCATCGGCCGGACAGAAGCTTTCTTT
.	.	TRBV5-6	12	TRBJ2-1	CASSWQGNEQFF	TGTGCCAGCAGCTGGCAGGGGAATGAGCAGTTCTTC
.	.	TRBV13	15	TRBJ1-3	CASRDASTGWPTIYF	TGTGCCAGCAGGGATGCCAGTACAGGATGGCCCACCATATATTTT
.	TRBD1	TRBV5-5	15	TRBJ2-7	CASRSGQTSSYEQYF	TGTGCCAGCAGATCGGGACAGACGAGCTCCTACGAGCAGTACTTC
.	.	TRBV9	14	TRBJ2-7	CASSPRTDSYEQYF	TGTGCCAGCAGCCCTCGGACAGACTCCTACGAGCAGTACTTC
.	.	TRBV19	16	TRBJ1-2	CASSTGAIPSLYGYTF	TGTGCCAGTAGTACAGGGGCGATCCCTTCACTCTATGGCTACACCTTC
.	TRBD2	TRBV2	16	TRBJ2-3	CASTEGLAGDVDTQYF	TGTGCCAGCACAGAGGGGCTAGCGGGAGATGTAGATACGCAGTATTTT